This T cell receptor beta chain was captured by sequencing in a study of immune evolution from preneoplasia to lung adenocarcinoma (dated by TCRdb to 2020 to 2023). Broadly, across the study: HLA loss of heterozygosity was observed in around 7%, 15% and 35% of AIS, MIA and ADC lesions, respectively, and was not observed in any AAH lesions. Resected precursor lesions (AAH, AIS, MIA) and invasive adenocarcinomas were compared against paired morphologically normal lung tissue. The study used immune gene expression, TCR sequencing and multiplex immunofluorescence to profile the immune contexture of lung adenocarcinoma precursors and invasive adenocarcinoma. According to the study, 100 to 120 samples went through TCR sequencing. POLYSOLVER was used to infer Class I HLA alleles from exome data, while LOHHLA was used to detect allele-specific HLA loss. The sample size depended on which specimens were available, not on a prior power calculation. The overall cohort was made up of some 49 patients with pulmonary nodules who had surgical resection. TCR sequencing data were obtained from under 55 patients. The immune data were combined with whole exome sequencing and methylation data from the same cohort of nodules. Findings and caveats that apply to the study as a whole: The findings rested on association rather than direct causation, and larger cohorts with long-term follow-up and longitudinal biopsies were considered necessary. Because all patients were from Japan and China, applicability to Western populations was uncertain. Clonality was highest in normal lung, while later-stage lesions appeared to have lower clonality but higher T cell density and diversity. The highest T cell clonality was observed in KRAS-mutant nodules compared with EGFR-mutant or double wild-type lesions. Top T cell clone frequencies were highest in normal lung and appeared to decrease progressively from AAH through AIS, MIA and invasive adenocarcinoma.

CDR1 LNHDA and CDR2 SQIVND are derived from the germline V gene (reference sequence). The CDR3 covers 16 residues, taking in both the cysteine and the phenylalanine. The only DNA kept is the CDR3, 48 bases in frame from the first base. Trimming takes 1 base from V and 5 bases from J, and the germline ends sit 17 bases apart. A note on this clone: The antigen it recognizes is unknown. Within one base of it there is no much larger clone, and no base qualities were kept.

The patients had resection in Japan or China between the mid-2010s and the late 2010s. Histologic diagnosis of each case was confirmed independently by two lung cancer pathologists on H&E slides. Macro-dissection after pathologic assessment enriched premalignant or tumor cells for nucleic acid extraction. DNA was isolated from FFPE tissue using the AllPrep DNA/RNA FFPE Kit. Using the immunoSEQ hsTCRbeta Kit, TCR beta CDR3 regions were sequenced from DNA. In the original analysis: The ImmunoSEQ Analyzer was used to analyse the TCR sequencing data. T cell clonality was defined as 1 minus Pielou's evenness computed on productive rearrangements. To measure T cell diversity, the inverse Simpson index was applied to productive templates. T cell density was TCR beta template counts normalized to usable DNA, estimated by amplifying and sequencing housekeeping genes. Two-sided Kruskal-Wallis tests were used to compare TCR metrics across histologic stages. The immuneACCESS repertoire file appears here via TCRdb, limited to in-frame rearrangements. These files lack a portion of the clones; in checked studies, under half of the deficit traces to unresolved V genes, and the cause of the others is not known. Clonal size and the V and J genes are those of that table, whereas D and trimming came from the DNA. In all, the sample holds thousands of clones, and about 80% of those were seen once. The ten largest clones represent 5% to 7.5% of the sample.

Recombination connected TRBV19 to TRBJ1-1; D gene: possibly TRBD1, on 6 matching bases. The specimen sequenced was FFPE lung adenocarcinoma in situ tissue. The cell subset or site label corresponds to: preinvasive adenocarcinoma in situ (AIS). The TCR was taken from a person aged 60-80 years with lung adenocarcinoma. The DNA sequence is given as TGTGCCAGTAGTATAGTGGGGTCCCGAGGGGGGACTGAAGCTTTCTTT. It translates as CASSIVGSRGGTEAFF. The CDR3, completed at both ends by the reference TRBV19 and TRBJ1-1 genes, gives the full variable domain DGGITQSPKYLFRKEGQNVTLSCEQNLNHDAMYWYRQDPGQGLRLIYYSQIVNDFQKGDIAEGYSVSREKKESFPLTVTSAQKNPTAFYLCASSIVGSRGGTEAFFGQGTRLTVV.